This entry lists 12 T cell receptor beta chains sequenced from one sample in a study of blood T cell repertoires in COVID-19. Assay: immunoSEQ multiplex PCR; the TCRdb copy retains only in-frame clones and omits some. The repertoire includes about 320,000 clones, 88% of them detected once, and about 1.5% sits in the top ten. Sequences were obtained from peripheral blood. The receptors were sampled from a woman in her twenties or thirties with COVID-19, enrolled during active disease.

The CDR3 is CASRPKRGGTDTQYF. The CDR3 coding sequence is TGTGCCAGCAGGCCCAAGCGGGGCGGCACAGATACGCAGTATTTT. The V and J genes are TRBV6-5 and TRBJ2-3; 7 bases are shared with TRBD2. Germline V gene lookup returns CDR1 MNHEY and CDR2 SVGAGI. There are 15 residues in the CDR3. After removal of 6 bases from V and 1 base from J, the junction contained 7 bases not matched to a gene.

CDR3 nucleotide sequence: TGTGCCAGCAGTACCGCCGGGACAGGGAAGGTTAAGCTGTTTTTT. This gives the protein CASSTAGTGKVKLFF. The rearrangement links TRBV6-2 or TRBV6-3 to TRBJ2-2; 9 nucleotides match TRBD1. Germline values: CDR1 MNHEY, CDR2 SVGEGT. The V gene end was trimmed by 5 bases and the J gene end by 12 bases; junction bases not matched to a gene: 13. This CDR3 spans 15 amino acids.

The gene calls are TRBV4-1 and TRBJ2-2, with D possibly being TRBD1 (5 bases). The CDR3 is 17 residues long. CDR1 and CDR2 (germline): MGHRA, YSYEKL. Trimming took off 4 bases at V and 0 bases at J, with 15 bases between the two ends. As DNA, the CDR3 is TGCGCCAGCAGCCCCTTCCGTTGGGGCGCGAACACCGGGGAGCTGTTTTTT. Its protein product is CASSPFRWGANTGELFF.

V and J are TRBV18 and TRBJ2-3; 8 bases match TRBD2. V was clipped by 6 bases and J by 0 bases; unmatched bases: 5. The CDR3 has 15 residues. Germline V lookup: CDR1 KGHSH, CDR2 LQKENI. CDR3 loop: CASSIGGGSTDTQYF. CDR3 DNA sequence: TGTGCCAGCTCCATTGGCGGGGGGAGCACAGATACGCAGTATTTT. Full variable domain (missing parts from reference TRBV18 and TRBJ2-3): NAGVMQNPRHLVRRRGQEARLRCSPMKGHSHVYWYRQLPEEGLKFMVYLQKENIIDESGMPKERFSAEFPKEGPSILRIQQVVRGDSAAYFCASSIGGGSTDTQYFGPGTRLTVL.

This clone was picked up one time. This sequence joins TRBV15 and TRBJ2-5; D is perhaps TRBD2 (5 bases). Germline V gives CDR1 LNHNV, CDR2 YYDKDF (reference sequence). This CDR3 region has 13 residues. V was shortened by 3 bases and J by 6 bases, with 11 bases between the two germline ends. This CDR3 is CATSRPPGKTQYF. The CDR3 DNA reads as TGTGCCACCAGCAGGCCCCCGGGAAAGACCCAGTACTTC.

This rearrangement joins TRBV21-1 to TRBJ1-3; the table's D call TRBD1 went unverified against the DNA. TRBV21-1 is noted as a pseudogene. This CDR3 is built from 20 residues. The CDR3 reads CASSTTYDRGPVVGGNTIYF. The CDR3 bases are TGTGCCAGCAGCACCACCTACGACAGGGGACCCGTGGTCGGAGGAAACACCATATATTTT.

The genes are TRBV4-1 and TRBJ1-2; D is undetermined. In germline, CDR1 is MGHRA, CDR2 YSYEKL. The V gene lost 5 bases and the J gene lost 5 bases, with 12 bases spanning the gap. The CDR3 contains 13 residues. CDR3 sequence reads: CASSKMTGYGYTF. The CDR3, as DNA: TGCGCCAGCAGCAAGATGACTGGGTATGGCTACACCTTC.

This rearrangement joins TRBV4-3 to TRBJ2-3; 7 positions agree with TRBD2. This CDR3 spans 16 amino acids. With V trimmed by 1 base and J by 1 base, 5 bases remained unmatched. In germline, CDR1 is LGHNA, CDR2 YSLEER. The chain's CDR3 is CASSQVPAGGTDTQYF. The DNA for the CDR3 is TGCGCCAGCAGCCAAGTCCCGGCGGGGGGCACAGATACGCAGTATTTT.

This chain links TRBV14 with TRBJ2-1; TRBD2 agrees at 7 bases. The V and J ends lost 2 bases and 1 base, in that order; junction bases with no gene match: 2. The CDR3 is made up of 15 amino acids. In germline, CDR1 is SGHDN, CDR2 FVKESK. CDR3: CASSQPAGSYNEQFF. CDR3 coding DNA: TGTGCCAGCAGCCAACCAGCGGGGTCCTACAATGAGCAGTTCTTC.

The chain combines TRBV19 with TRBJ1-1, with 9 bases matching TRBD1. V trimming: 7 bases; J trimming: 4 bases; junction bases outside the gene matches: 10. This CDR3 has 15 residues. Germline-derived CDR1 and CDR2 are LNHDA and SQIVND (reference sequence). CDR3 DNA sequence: TGTGCCAGTACCCCAGGGGGGACAGGGAGCACTGAAGCTTTCTTT. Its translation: CASTPGGTGSTEAFF.

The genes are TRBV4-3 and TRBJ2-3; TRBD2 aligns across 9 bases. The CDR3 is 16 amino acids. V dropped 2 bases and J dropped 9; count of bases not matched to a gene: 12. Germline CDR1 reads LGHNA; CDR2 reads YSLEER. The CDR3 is CASSQRLAGTQSTQYF. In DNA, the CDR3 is TGCGCCAGCAGCCAACGGCTAGCGGGGACCCAGAGCACGCAGTATTTT.

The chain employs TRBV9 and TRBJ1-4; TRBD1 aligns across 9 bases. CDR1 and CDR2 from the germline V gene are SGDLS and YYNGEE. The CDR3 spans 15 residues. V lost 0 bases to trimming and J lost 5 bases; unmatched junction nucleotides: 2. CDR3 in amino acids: CASSVEGTGNEKLFF. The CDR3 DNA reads TGTGCCAGCAGCGTAGAGGGGACAGGGAATGAAAAACTGTTTTTT.